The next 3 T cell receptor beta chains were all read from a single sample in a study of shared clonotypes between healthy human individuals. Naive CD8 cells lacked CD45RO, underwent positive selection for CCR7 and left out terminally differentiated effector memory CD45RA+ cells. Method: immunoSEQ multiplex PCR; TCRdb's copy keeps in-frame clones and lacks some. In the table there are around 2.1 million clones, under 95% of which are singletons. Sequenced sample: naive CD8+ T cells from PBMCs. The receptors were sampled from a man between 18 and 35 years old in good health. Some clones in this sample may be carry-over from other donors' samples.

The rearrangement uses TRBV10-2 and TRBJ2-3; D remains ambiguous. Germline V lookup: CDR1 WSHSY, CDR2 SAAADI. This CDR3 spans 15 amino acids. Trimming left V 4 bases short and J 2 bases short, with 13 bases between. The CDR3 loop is CASSGLETHTDTQYF. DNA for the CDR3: TGCGCCAGCAGTGGTCTCGAGACCCACACAGATACGCAGTATTTT.

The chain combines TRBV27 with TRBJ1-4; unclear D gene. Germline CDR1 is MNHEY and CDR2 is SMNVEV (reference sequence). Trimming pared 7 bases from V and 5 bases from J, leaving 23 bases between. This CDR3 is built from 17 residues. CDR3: CASMGPYRDGLNEKLFF. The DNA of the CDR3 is TGTGCCAGCATGGGCCCCTATCGAGACGGCTTGAATGAAAAACTGTTTTTT.

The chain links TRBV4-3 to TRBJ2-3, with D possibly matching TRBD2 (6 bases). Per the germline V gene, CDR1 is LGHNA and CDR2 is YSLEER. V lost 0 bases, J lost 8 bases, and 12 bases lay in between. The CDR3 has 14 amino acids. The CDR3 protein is CASSQDHYGGTQYF. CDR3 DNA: TGCGCCAGCAGCCAAGACCATTACGGGGGTACGCAGTATTTT.